This TCR beta chain stems from a study of blood T cell repertoires in COVID-19. In the study overall: Sources were T cells, B-cell-depleted T cells, or PBMCs; the material itself was cDNA or gDNA.

The table came from immunoSEQ multiplex PCR; TCRdb's copy has only in-frame clones and leaves some out. Of 160,000 or so clones detected, roughly 93% appear once; the ten largest clones hold 1.5% to 2.5%. The CDR3 totals 14 residues. CDR1 and CDR2 from the germline V gene are SGHTA and FQGNSA. V shed 4 bases and J shed 6 bases, with 15 bases lying between them. The chain uses TRBV7-2 and TRBJ1-2, with a possible D match to TRBD1 (6 bases). This TCR came from a woman in her fifties or sixties with COVID-19, enrolled during active disease. The sample comprised peripheral blood. The CDR3 loop reads CASSYRVTLDGYTF. In DNA, the CDR3 is TGTGCCAGCAGCTACAGGGTTACCCTCGATGGCTACACCTTC.